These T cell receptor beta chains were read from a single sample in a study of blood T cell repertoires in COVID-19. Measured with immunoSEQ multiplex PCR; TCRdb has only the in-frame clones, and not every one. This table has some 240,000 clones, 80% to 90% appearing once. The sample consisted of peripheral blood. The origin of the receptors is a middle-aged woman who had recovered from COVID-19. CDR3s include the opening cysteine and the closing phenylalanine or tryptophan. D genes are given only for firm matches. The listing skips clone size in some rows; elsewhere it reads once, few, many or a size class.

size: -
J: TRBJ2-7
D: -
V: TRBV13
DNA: TGTGCCAGCAGCTTAGCCTCGCAGGCTATCCACGAGCAGTACTTC
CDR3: CASSLASQAIHEQYF

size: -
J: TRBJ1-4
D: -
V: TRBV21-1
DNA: TGTGCCAGCAGCAAAGGGACAGGGTTCCCGGGTGAAAAACTGTTTTTT
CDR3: CASSKGTGFPGEKLFF

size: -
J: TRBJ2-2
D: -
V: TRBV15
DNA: TGTGCCACCAGCAGCACAGGGAGTGGGGAGCTGTTTTTT
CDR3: CATSSTGSGELFF

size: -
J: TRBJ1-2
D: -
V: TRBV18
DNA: TGTGCCAGCTCACGAATTTCGGGGTATGGCTACACCTTC
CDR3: CASSRISGYGYTF

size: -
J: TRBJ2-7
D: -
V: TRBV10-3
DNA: TGTGCCATCAGTGAGTCTTCAGGGCTGTTCTCCTACGAGCAGTACTTC
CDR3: CAISESSGLFSYEQYF

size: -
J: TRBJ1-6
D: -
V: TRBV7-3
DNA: TGTGCCAGCAGCCCCTCGGCCGGGTTAGGCTTAACACCCCTCCACTTT
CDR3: CASSPSAGLGLTPLHF

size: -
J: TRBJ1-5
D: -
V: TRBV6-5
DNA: TGTGCCAGCAGTTACTCGGCAGGAGGTCAGCCCCAGCATTTT
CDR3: CASSYSAGGQPQHF

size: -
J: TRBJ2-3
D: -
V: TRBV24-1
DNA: TGTGCCACCAGTGATTTATCGGGGTCGGAAGAAAAGTATTTT
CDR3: CATSDLSGSEEKYF

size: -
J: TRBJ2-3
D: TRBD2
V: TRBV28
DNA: TGTGCCAGCAGGACTAGCGGGGGTTCAGATACGCAGTATTTT
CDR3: CASRTSGGSDTQYF

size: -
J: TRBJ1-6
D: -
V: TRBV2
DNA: TGTGCCAGCAGTGAAAGAGGGATCTCACCCCTCCACTTT
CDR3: CASSERGISPLHF

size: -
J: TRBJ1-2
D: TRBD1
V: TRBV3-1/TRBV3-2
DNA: TGTGCCAGCAGCCTCGGGACAGGGGGCTATGGCTACACCTTC
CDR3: CASSLGTGGYGYTF

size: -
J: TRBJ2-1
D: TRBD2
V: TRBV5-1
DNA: TGCGCCACCGGACTAGCGGGGGGGGGCGAGCAGTTCTTC
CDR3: CATGLAGGGEQFF

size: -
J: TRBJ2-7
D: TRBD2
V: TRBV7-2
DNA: TGTGCCAGCAGTCCATCCGGGGGGTTGTCCTACGAGCAGTACTTC
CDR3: CASSPSGGLSYEQYF

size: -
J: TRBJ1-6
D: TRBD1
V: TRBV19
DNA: TGTGCCAGTAGTGATCGACAGGGTCTCGGTTCACCCCTCCACTTT
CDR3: CASSDRQGLGSPLHF

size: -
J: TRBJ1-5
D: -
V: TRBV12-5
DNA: TGTGCTAGTGGTTTCTACCGGGATCTATTAAGTTATAGCAATCAGCCCCAGCATTTT
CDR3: CASGFYRDLLSYSNQPQHF

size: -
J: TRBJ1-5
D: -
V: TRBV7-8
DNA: TGTGCCAGCAGCTTACAGGCATTCAATCAGCCCCAGCATTTT
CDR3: CASSLQAFNQPQHF

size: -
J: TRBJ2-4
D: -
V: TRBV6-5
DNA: TGTGCCAGCAGTTACTCTGTGGCCGATAAAAACATTCAGTACTTC
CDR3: CASSYSVADKNIQYF

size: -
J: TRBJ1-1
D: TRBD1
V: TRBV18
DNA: TGTGCCAGCTCACCTCATCAGGGGGCTACGGAAACTTTCTTT
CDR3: CASSPHQGATETFF

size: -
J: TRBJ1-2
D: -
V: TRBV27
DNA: TGTGCCAGCAGTTTAGTCCCCCTTCACAGGAAATATGGCTACACCTTC
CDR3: CASSLVPLHRKYGYTF

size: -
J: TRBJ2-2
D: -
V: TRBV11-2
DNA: TGTGCCAGCAGCCAAAACGGGGGTTGGGCGTACGGGGAGCTGTTTTTT
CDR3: CASSQNGGWAYGELFF

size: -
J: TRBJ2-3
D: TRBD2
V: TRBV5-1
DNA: TGCGCCAGCAGCTTGGCCGGTGGGGCTAGCGGCACGCAGTATTTT
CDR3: CASSLAGGASGTQYF

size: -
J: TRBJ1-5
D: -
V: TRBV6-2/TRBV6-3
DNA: TGTGCCAGCAGTTACTTCGACAGTGGCAATCAGCCCCAGCATTTT
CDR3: CASSYFDSGNQPQHF

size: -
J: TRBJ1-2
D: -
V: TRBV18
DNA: TGTGCCAGCTCATCGAAGGGGGACCCCGTCTATGGCTACACCTTC
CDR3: CASSSKGDPVYGYTF

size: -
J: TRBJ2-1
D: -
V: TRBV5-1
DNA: TGCGCCAGCAGCCAGGGGGGTTCCTCCTACAATGAGCAGTTCTTC
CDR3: CASSQGGSSYNEQFF

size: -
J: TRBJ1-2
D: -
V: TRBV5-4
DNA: TGTGCCAGCAGCAAACCCGACGGGAACTATGGCTACACCTTC
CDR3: CASSKPDGNYGYTF

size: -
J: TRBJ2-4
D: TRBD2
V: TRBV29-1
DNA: TGCAGCGTTGAAAAACACCGGACTAGCGGGGGGGCCGACATTCAGTACTTC
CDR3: CSVEKHRTSGGADIQYF

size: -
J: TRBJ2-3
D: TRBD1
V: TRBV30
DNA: TGTGCCTGGAGTGGTACCGGGACAGGGGCCCCCGGCACGCAGTATTTT
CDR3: CAWSGTGTGAPGTQYF

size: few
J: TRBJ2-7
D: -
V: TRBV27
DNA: TGTGCCAGCTCACCCTACCTTGCCTACGAGCAGTACTTC
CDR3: CASSPYLAYEQYF

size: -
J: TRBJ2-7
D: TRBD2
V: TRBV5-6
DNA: TGTGCCAGCAGCCCGGGGGGTGGTGGCCCCTCCGAGCAGTACTTC
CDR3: CASSPGGGGPSEQYF

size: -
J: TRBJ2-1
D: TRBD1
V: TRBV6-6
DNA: TGTGCCAGCAGCCCCGGGACAGGGGGTTACAATGAGCAGTTCTTC
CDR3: CASSPGTGGYNEQFF

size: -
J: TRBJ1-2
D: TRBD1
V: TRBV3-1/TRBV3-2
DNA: TGTGCCAGCAGCCAAGCTAAGACAGGGGGTTTGTTCGGCTACACCTTC
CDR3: CASSQAKTGGLFGYTF

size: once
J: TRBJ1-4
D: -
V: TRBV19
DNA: TGTGCCAGTAGTGAACAGTCTAATGAAAAACTGTTTTTT
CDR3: CASSEQSNEKLFF

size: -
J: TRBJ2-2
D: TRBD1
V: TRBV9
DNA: TGTGCCAGCAGCGTCCGGGACAGGGGGCCCGGGGAGCTGTTTTTT
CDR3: CASSVRDRGPGELFF

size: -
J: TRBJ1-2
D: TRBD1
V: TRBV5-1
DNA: TGCGCCAGCAGTTCAGACAGGGCCGGTTATGGCTACACCTTC
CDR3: CASSSDRAGYGYTF

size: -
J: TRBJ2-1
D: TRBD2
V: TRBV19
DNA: TGTGCCAGTAGTATAGTCCCTAGCGGGGGCGCGAATATCGGAAATGAGCAGTTCTTC
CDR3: CASSIVPSGGANIGNEQFF

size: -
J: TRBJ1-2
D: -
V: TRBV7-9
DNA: TGTGCCAGCAGCTTATTACAGGACAACTATGGCTACGCCTTC
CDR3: CASSLLQDNYGYAF

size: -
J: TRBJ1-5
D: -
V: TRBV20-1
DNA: TGCAGTGCTAGTCGACAGACCAATCAGCCCCAGCATTTT
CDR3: CSASRQTNQPQHF

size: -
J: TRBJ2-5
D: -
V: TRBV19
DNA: TGTGCCAGTAGTATAGGACAGTCACAAGAGACCCAGTACTTC
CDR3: CASSIGQSQETQYF

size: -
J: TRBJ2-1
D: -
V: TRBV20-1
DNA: TGCAGTGCTAGGAGACTGGAAGAGCAGTTCTTC
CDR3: CSARRLEEQFF

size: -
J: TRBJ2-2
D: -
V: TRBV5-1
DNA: TGCGCCAGCAGCTTGTCGACAGATAACACCGGGGAGCTGTTTTTT
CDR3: CASSLSTDNTGELFF

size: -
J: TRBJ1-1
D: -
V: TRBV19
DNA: TGTGCCAGTAGCGGACAGACTTTGAACACTGAAGCTTTCTTT
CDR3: CASSGQTLNTEAFF

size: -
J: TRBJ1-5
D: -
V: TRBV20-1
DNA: TGCAGTGCTAGTATTGGATCGTCGGGAGGCGAGGAGCCCCAGCATTTT
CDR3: CSASIGSSGGEEPQHF

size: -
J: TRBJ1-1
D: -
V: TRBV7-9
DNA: TGTGCCAGCAGCTTAGGGACATCCGCTGAAGCTTTCTTT
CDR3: CASSLGTSAEAFF

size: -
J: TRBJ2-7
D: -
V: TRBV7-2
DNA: TGTGCCAGCAGCGCTATCGGGGGACCTCGCGAGCAGTACTTC
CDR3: CASSAIGGPREQYF

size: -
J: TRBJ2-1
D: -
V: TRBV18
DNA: TGTGCCAGCTCACCGAGACTAGTTTTAGGGTTGTTTTCTTACAATGAGCAGTTCTTC
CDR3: CASSPRLVLGLFSYNEQFF

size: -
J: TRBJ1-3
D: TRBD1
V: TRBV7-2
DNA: TGTGCCAGCAGCGCTCGGACAGGTCGTAACACCATATATTTT
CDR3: CASSARTGRNTIYF